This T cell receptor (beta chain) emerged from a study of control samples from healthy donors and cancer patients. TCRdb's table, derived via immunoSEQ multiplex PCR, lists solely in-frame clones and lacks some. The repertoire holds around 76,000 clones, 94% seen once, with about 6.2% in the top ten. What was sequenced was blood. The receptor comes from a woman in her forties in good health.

The CDR3 coding sequence is TGCAGCTGCTTACTAACGAGGGAAACTGAAGCTTTCTTT. Translation gives CSCLLTRETEAFF. The chain has TRBV29-1 and TRBJ1-1; no clear D. CDR3 length equals 13 residues. V was clipped by 8 bases and J by 5 bases, with 18 bases between them. From germline, CDR1 is SQVTM and CDR2 ANQGSEA. Based on the CDR3 plus reference TRBV29-1 and TRBJ1-1, the full variable domain is SAVISQKPSRDICQRGTSLTIQCQVDSQVTMMFWYRQQPGQSLTLIATANQGSEATYESGFVIDKFPISRPNLTFSTLTVSNMSPEDSSIYLCSCLLTRETEAFFGQGTRLTVV.